The T cell receptor beta chain described here comes from a study of identical twins (dated by TCRdb to 2015 to 2016). For context, the study as a whole: The study deep-sequenced TCR alpha and beta repertoires from monozygotic twins, unrelated adults of various ages and cord blood to test whether fetal clonotypes persist. To rule out contamination, replicate twin experiments were performed at different times with different library preparation protocols. Overall study results and their limits: Because the same donors could not be followed over many years, the conclusions relied on cross-sectional statistical analysis. Compared with coincidental sharing between unrelated individuals, out-of-frame TCR alpha sequences shared between twins had an excess of sequences with low generation probability. A weaker excess of twin sharing was found in beta out-of-frame sequences because the signal-to-noise ratio was lowered by fewer shared sequences. Abundant cord blood beta clonotypes carried fewer insertions; young adult naive repertoires showed a weaker similar trend, while memory repertoires showed none. Recombination models systematically underestimated out-of-frame TCR alpha sharing in monozygotic twins but agreed with sharing between unrelated individuals. Invariant T cells such as MAIT and iNKT could partly confound zero-insertion analyses, though diverse VJ usage argued against this for most clonotypes.

Receptors were amplified or captured by 5' RACE. TCRdb records Illumina HiSeq 2000 as the sequencer. A universal primer binding site was introduced by template switching, and a unique molecular identifier was present in the final cDNA, enabling accurate counting of TCR cDNA molecules. Specific primers in the conserved constant-segment region were used to synthesize first-strand cDNA for the TCR alpha and beta chains. Each cDNA library was double barcoded, with a SMART-Mk sample barcode plus Illumina barcodes, to control for contamination. TruSeq adapter sequences, together with Illumina sample barcodes, were added in two successive PCR steps. The TCR alpha and beta cDNA libraries were sequenced on the Illumina HiSeq platform using custom primers. In the paper's pipeline: MiGEC was used to process raw reads and extract unique molecular identifiers, and MiXCR was used to find CDR3 positions. For each individual, recombination models were inferred using an EM algorithm with the repgenHMM and IGoR tools. The analysis of shared clonotypes was done with the tcR package in R, with sharing normalized by the product of cloneset sizes. To study raw recombination without the effects of thymic and clonal selection, out-of-frame nonproductive sequences were analyzed. The public reads were quality trimmed at Q25 with fastp and then assembled into clones with MiXCR by TCRdb, keeping productive beta chains. Rows merge per CDR3 protein into single entries with the most common DNA and genes. TCRdb, not the original authors, processed these V and J calls. This sample comprises some 1,700,000 distinct CDR3 sequences, more than 30% of them detected only once. The ten largest clones represent 0.25% to 0.3% of the sample.

Regarding this clonotype: The antigen it recognizes is unknown. The record has no base qualities; no much larger clone is one base away.

Every donor was a healthy Caucasian. The clonotype comes from a newborn girl in good health. Sequenced: cord blood.

The DNA reads TGTGCCAGCAGTTACAAGGGACAGGGTAATGAAAAACTGTTTTTT. Its amino acids are CASSYKGQGNEKLFF. The chain is assembled from TRBV6-6 and TRBJ1-4, with TRBD1 matching 9 junction bases. Looking up the germline V gene (reference sequence) yields CDR1 MNHNY and CDR2 SVGAGI. Spanning cysteine to phenylalanine, the CDR3 consists of 15 amino acids. The kept DNA is CDR3 alone, 45 bases in frame from the first base. V lost 2 bases and J lost 4 bases, and the count of bases not matched to a germline gene is 2.